Presented here are 24 T cell receptor beta chains from one specimen sequenced in a study of regulatory T cells in long-lasting Graves disease. Assembly of TCR beta libraries relied on iRepertoire HTBI primers together with Arm-PCR of CDR3 regions. TCRdb redid the calling of the multiplex PCR reads with MiXCR, one entry per CDR3 protein. The table has roughly 410,000 distinct CDR3 sequences, approximately 15% seen once; the top ten hold about 8.2%. Time point defined: newly diagnosed GD, antithyroid drugs for less than 3 months. Construction of the TCR library relied on RNA isolated from PBMCs. The same data also contributed to another study, on T cells in Graves' hyperthyroidism and ophthalmopathy.

The sequencing here drew on peripheral blood mononuclear cells (PBMCs), taken at new diagnosis, from a patient treated with antithyroid drugs. These receptors were taken from a woman aged 40 to 50 with Graves disease.

This clonotype has a count of ten or more. CDR3 region: CASSLTGVIKYEQYF. In nucleotides, the CDR3 is TGTGCCAGCAGCCTAACAGGGGTCATTAAATACGAGCAGTACTTC. The chain is built from TRBV12-3 or TRBV12-4 and TRBJ2-7, with 7 nucleotides matching TRBD1. V lost 6 bases to trimming and J lost 4 bases; unmatched junction nucleotides: 12. CDR3 length: 15 residues.

Many counts were recorded for this clonotype. This chain uses TRBV28 with TRBJ2-1, with D possibly being TRBD1 or TRBD2 (5 bases each). CDR3 length: 14 amino acids. The V and J ends lost 4 bases and 9 bases respectively, with 16 bases between them. The germline V gene has CDR1 MDHEN and CDR2 SYDVKM. CDR3 bases: TGTGCCAGCAGTTCCGGGACGGCAGGCGGTGAGCAGTTCTTC. Its translation is CASSSGTAGGEQFF.

This clonotype was observed many times. The chain recombines TRBV5-1 with TRBJ2-7; 12 bases are a match to TRBD1. The germline V gene has CDR1 SGHRS and CDR2 YFSETQ. This CDR3 is built from 16 residues. V was pared by 3 bases and J by 6 bases, with 10 bases of the junction left unmatched. DNA of the CDR3: TGCGCCAGCAGCTCAGGTGGGACAGGGGGCCGAGGCGAGCAGTACTTC. Amino acids: CASSSGGTGGRGEQYF.

This clonotype was counted ten times or more. V and J are TRBV3-1 and TRBJ2-1, with 9 bases that match TRBD2. The germline V gene has CDR1 LGHDT and CDR2 YNNKEL (reference sequence). The CDR3 sequence is 16 residues long. V was clipped by 4 bases and J by 7 bases; unmatched bases: 11. CDR3 coding DNA: TGTGCCAGCAGCCCCAGGCTAGCGGGGTATGGGAATGAGCAGTTCTTC. It is translated as CASSPRLAGYGNEQFF.

The table lists this clonotype with many counts. The chain joins TRBV7-8 to TRBJ2-2; TRBD2 is a possible D gene (5 bases). The V and J ends lost 5 bases and 5 bases respectively, with 15 bases between them. In germline, CDR1 is SGHVS, CDR2 FQNEAQ. CDR3 length: 15 residues. The CDR3 DNA reads TGTGCCAGCAGCCCAAACGGGAATCCGACCGGGGAGCTGTTTTTT. The encoded protein is CASSPNGNPTGELFF.

This chain links TRBV7-3 with TRBJ2-2, with D uncertain. Germline CDR1 is SGHTA and CDR2 is FQGTGA. V lost 5 bases and J 7 bases, leaving 8 bases between the germline ends. The CDR3 covers 12 residues. Here the CDR3 DNA reads TGTGCCAGCAGCCATGGGGACGGGGAGCTGTTTTTT. It codes for CASSHGDGELFF.

At least ten counts were recorded for this clonotype. The chain joins TRBV15 to TRBJ2-7; the D call may be TRBD1 or TRBD2 (5 bases each). CDR1 is LNHNV and CDR2 is YYDKDF in the germline V gene (reference sequence). This CDR3 spans 14 amino acids. V lost 9 bases and J lost 2, with 17 bases in between. DNA for the CDR3: TGTGCCACGGCGGAGGCCCCAGGGACCTACGAGCAGTACTTC. It yields the protein CATAEAPGTYEQYF.

V and J are TRBV19 and TRBJ2-5; TRBD1 is a possible D gene (6 bases). There are 14 residues in the CDR3. Germline-derived CDR1 and CDR2 are LNHDA and SQIVND (reference sequence). V was trimmed by 1 base and J by 6 bases, leaving 12 bases between them. The CDR3 region is CASSIVSGAKTQYF. In nucleotides, the CDR3 is TGTGCCAGTAGTATAGTGTCAGGGGCCAAGACCCAGTACTTC. The full variable domain, completed using reference TRBV19 and TRBJ2-5, is DGGITQSPKYLFRKEGQNVTLSCEQNLNHDAMYWYRQDPGQGLRLIYYSQIVNDFQKGDIAEGYSVSREKKESFPLTVTSAQKNPTAFYLCASSIVSGAKTQYFGPGTRLLVL.

This chain uses TRBV10-1 with TRBJ2-1; no clear D. The CDR3 has 14 amino acids. The V gene's germline CDR1 is WNHNN and CDR2 SYGVQD (reference sequence). The V end lost 5 bases, the J end lost 15 bases, and 23 bases lay between the germline ends. The CDR3 DNA reads as TGCGCCAGCAGTCCTCAACGGGTTGCCCCTAAGGTGTTCTTC. Translated: CASSPQRVAPKVFF.

This clonotype was seen repeatedly, ten times or more. The V and J genes are TRBV11-2 and TRBJ2-3; 7 bases align to TRBD2. The CDR3 totals 15 residues. V dropped 5 bases and J dropped 0; count of bases not matched to a gene: 5. Germline V CDR1 and CDR2: SGHAT, FQNNGV. The CDR3 reads CASSEGRVSTDTQYF. The DNA for the CDR3 is TGTGCCAGCAGCGAAGGGAGGGTGAGCACAGATACGCAGTATTTT. Drawing the rest from reference TRBV11-2 and TRBJ2-3, the complete variable domain is EAGVAQSPRYKIIEKRQSVAFWCNPISGHATLYWYQQILGQGPKLLIQFQNNGVVDDSQLPKDRFSAERLKGVDSTLKIQPAKLEDSAVYLCASSEGRVSTDTQYFGPGTRLTVL.

This clonotype was picked up many times. The genes are TRBV7-2 and TRBJ2-1; TRBD1 or TRBD2 may be the D gene (6 bases each). The CDR3 sequence is 13 residues long. The germline V gene has CDR1 SGHTA and CDR2 FQGNSA. V was trimmed by 1 base and J by 13 bases, leaving 14 bases between them. CDR3 nucleotides: TGTGCCAGCAGCTTAGAAGGGGGACTCGGACAGTTCTTC. As protein: CASSLEGGLGQFF.

This clonotype appeared many times. The chain carries TRBV2 and TRBJ2-5; D may match TRBD1 or TRBD2 (7 bases each). The CDR3 contains 16 residues. Trimming cost V 1 base and J 4 bases, with 16 bases left between them. Germline CDR1 reads SNHLY; CDR2 reads FYNNEI. The CDR3 region has the DNA TGTGCCAGCAGTGAAGTGTTAGGCAGGGGGGGAGAGACCCAGTACTTC. Its protein is CASSEVLGRGGETQYF.

The chain carries TRBV11-2 and TRBJ2-2, with unresolved D. Germline V lookup: CDR1 SGHAT, CDR2 FQNNGV. The CDR3 totals 13 residues. V shed 2 bases and J shed 5 bases, with 6 bases lying between them. The CDR3 protein is CASSLSVTGELFF. The CDR3 DNA follows: TGTGCCAGCAGCTTATCCGTAACCGGGGAGCTGTTTTTT.

This clonotype was recorded many times. The chain recombines TRBV27 with TRBJ2-2, with D hard to call. CDR1 and CDR2 (germline): MNHEY, SMNVEV (reference sequence). Between the trimmed V and J ends, which lost 4 bases and 7 bases, there was a span of 7 bases. CDR3 length: 12 amino acids. The CDR3 here is CASSSVNGELFF. CDR3 sequence (DNA): TGTGCCAGCAGTTCCGTAAACGGGGAGCTGTTTTTT.

Points on this clonotype: An end of the junction differs from the germline gene, which may be a read error. This chain connects TRBV5-1 to TRBJ1-2; 7 bases map to TRBD1. Germline CDR1 reads SGHRS; CDR2 reads YFSETQ. The CDR3 contains 17 residues. DNA of the CDR3: TGTGCCAGCAGCTTGGAACAGGGGATTCGGGCTAACTATGGCTACACCTTC. Its translation is CASSLEQGIRANYGYTF.

The J gene is TRBJ2-7, the V gene TRBV20-1; 9 nucleotides line up with TRBD2. From germline, CDR1 is DFQATT and CDR2 SNEGSKA (reference sequence). With V trimmed by 0 bases and J by 2 bases, 2 bases remained unmatched. The CDR3 length is 14 residues. The CDR3 sequence: CSARESSGTYEQYF. The CDR3 region has the DNA TGCAGTGCTAGAGAGTCTAGCGGGACCTACGAGCAGTACTTC.

The table lists this clonotype with many counts. CDR3 coding DNA: TGCGCCAGCAGCTTGGAAGCTAGCGGGACTTTGGCCTCCTACAATGAGCAGTTCTTC. It codes for CASSLEASGTLASYNEQFF. J is TRBJ2-1 and V is TRBV5-1, with 9 bases fitting TRBD2. The germline CDR1 and CDR2 sequences are SGHRS and YFSETQ. The CDR3 runs to 19 residues. V lost 0 bases, J lost 0 bases, and 10 bases stayed unmatched.

This clonotype has just a few counts. The chain carries TRBV24-1 and TRBJ2-2; D possibly corresponds to TRBD2 (6 bases). The CDR3 runs to 13 residues. Trimming pared 8 bases from V and 3 bases from J, leaving 9 bases between. The germline V gene has CDR1 KGHDR and CDR2 SFDVKD. CDR3 region: CATMGLDTGELFF. The CDR3 nucleotides read TGTGCCACCATGGGACTTGACACCGGGGAGCTGTTTTTT.

The chain is built from TRBV5-1 and TRBJ2-1; D is ambiguous. V was trimmed by 4 bases and J by 0 bases, leaving 11 bases between them. CDR1 is SGHRS, CDR2 YFSETQ, per germline. The CDR3 covers 15 residues. For the CDR3, the DNA is TGCGCCAGCAGCACCTCGGCAAGCTCCTACAATGAGCAGTTCTTC. Its protein product is CASSTSASSYNEQFF.

This clonotype was seen at least ten times. This chain joins TRBV28 and TRBJ1-1; D not resolved. With 6 bases removed from V and 1 base from J, the gap between germline ends came to 9 bases. Germline V lookup: CDR1 MDHEN, CDR2 SYDVKM. CDR3 length: 13 residues. The CDR3 coding sequence is TGTGCCAGCAGGCTCTCAGCGAACACTGAAGCTTTCTTT. Its protein product is CASRLSANTEAFF. Full variable domain (rest looked up from reference TRBV28 and TRBJ1-1): DVKVTQSSRYLVKRTGEKVFLECVQDMDHENMFWYRQDPGLGLRLIYFSYDVKMKEKGDIPEGYSVSREKKERFSLILESASTNQTSMYLCASRLSANTEAFFGQGTRLTVV.

This clonotype was detected ten times or more. The genes are TRBV28 and TRBJ1-4, with D unresolved. Deletions cut 6 bases from V and 3 bases from J, with 11 bases between. Germline V gene data show CDR1 as MDHEN and CDR2 as SYDVKM. CDR3 size: 14 residues. Here the CDR3 reads CASRFDGPNEKLFF. CDR3 coding DNA: TGTGCCAGCAGGTTCGATGGGCCTAATGAAAAACTGTTTTTT. The full variable domain, its missing parts supplied by reference TRBV28 and TRBJ1-4, is DVKVTQSSRYLVKRTGEKVFLECVQDMDHENMFWYRQDPGLGLRLIYFSYDVKMKEKGDIPEGYSVSREKKERFSLILESASTNQTSMYLCASRFDGPNEKLFFGSGTQLSVL.

This clonotype was detected ten times or more. CDR3 bases: TGTGCCAGCACCCGGCCCAGGGGCACTGAAGCTTTCTTT. Encoded protein: CASTRPRGTEAFF. This chain connects TRBV6-1 to TRBJ1-1; D perhaps matches TRBD1 (6 bases). V gave up 7 bases and J gave up 4 bases, with 13 bases separating them. The germline V gene encodes CDR1 MNHNS and CDR2 SASEGT. CDR3 length: 13 amino acids.

The chain recombines TRBV19 with TRBJ2-5, with 9 positions matching TRBD1. CDR3 length equals 13 residues. Germline V gene data show CDR1 as LNHDA and CDR2 as SQIVND (reference sequence). Trimming took 8 bases from V and 5 from J; bases not matched to a gene: 6. DNA for the CDR3: TGTGCCAGTTCACGGGGACAGGGTGAGACCCAGTACTTC. Protein product: CASSRGQGETQYF.

In this sample, this clonotype turned up many times. This chain connects TRBV19 to TRBJ2-7; D possibly uses TRBD1 or TRBD2 (5 bases each). V lost 10 bases and J lost 3, with 16 bases in between. Germline V gene lookup returns CDR1 LNHDA and CDR2 SQIVND (reference sequence). This CDR3 contains 13 residues. The CDR3 region has the DNA TGTGCCACTAGGGACGGTCCTTACTACGAGCAGTACTTC. This gives the protein CATRDGPYYEQYF.